This T cell receptor (beta chain) originates from a study of human T cells and chemical hapten exposure. Time point described: pre-sensitization, week 0. Described treatment: therapeutic diphenylcyclopropenone sensitization with weekly scalp DPC. Before extraction, the whole blood was not fractionated, and total RNA was taken from it. Study-level findings and limits: Because all patients had alopecia, their immune responses might differ from healthy ones.

In its sample, this clonotype was seen many times. Its specificity is not known. Individual cDNA molecules (in the library) carried attached unique molecular identifiers. TCRdb recomputed calls from the RACE reads with MiXCR, one row per CDR3 protein. The profile shows about 250,000 distinct CDR3 sequences, around 7.3% of them singletons. The CDR3 is 13 residues long. Germline V CDR1 and CDR2: SGHTA, FQGNSA. V shed 4 bases and J shed 2 bases, with 7 bases lying between them. The sample in question was whole blood, obtained in connection with sensitization to the hapten diphenylcyclopropenone (DPC). This receptor was taken from a man younger than 35 with alopecia areata. Some clones in this sample may be carry-over from other donors' samples. The gene calls are TRBV7-2 and TRBJ2-3, with D unresolved. CDR3 DNA sequence: TGTGCCAGCAGCTCTGTCTCCACAGATACGCAGTATTTT. Translating gives CASSSVSTDTQYF. Full variable domain (remainder filled in from reference TRBV7-2 and TRBJ2-3): GAGVSQSPSNKVTEKGKDVELRCDPISGHTALYWYRQSLGQGLEFLIYFQGNSAPDKSGLPSDRFSAERTGGSVSTLTIQRTQQEDSAVYLCASSSVSTDTQYFGPGTRLTVL.